These 12 T cell receptor beta chains were all obtained from the same sample, sequenced in a study of blood T cell repertoires in COVID-19. Only in-frame clones appear in the TCRdb table, and some are missing; sequencing was by immunoSEQ multiplex PCR. Found here are more than 450,000 clones, approximately 90% of them singletons; the top ten hold approximately 0.7%. Sequenced input: PBMCs or T cells enriched from blood (not recorded which). The receptors stem from a woman aged 18-35 years who had recovered from COVID-19.

The V gene is TRBV21-1, the J gene TRBJ1-1; whether TRBD1, the table's D call, matches the DNA was not checked. TRBV21-1 is an annotated pseudogene. This CDR3 spans 13 amino acids. The CDR3 protein is CASRQGLGTEAFF. DNA of the CDR3: TGTGCCAGCCGACAGGGATTAGGCACTGAAGCTTTCTTT.

About this clone: The germline gene is not matched at one end of the junction; a read error may be the cause. The chain has TRBV12-3 or TRBV12-4 and TRBJ2-5; D unresolved. This CDR3 region has 11 residues. In DNA form, the CDR3 reads TGTGTCAGCAGTTTGGGCGAGACCCAGTACTTC. Translation: CVSSLGETQYF.

A few counts support this clone. This chain uses TRBV4-1 with TRBJ1-5; D might be TRBD1 (5 bases). Trimming took 0 bases from V and 2 from J, leaving 11 bases between them. The CDR3 is 16 residues long. Germline loops: CDR1 MGHRA, CDR2 YSYEKL. CDR3 amino acids: CASSQDGGGGNQPQHF. CDR3 bases: TGCGCCAGCAGCCAAGACGGTGGAGGGGGCAATCAGCCCCAGCATTTT.

CDR3 amino acids: CASSLIPGAGYGYTF. CDR3 in DNA: TGTGCCAGCAGTTTAATTCCAGGGGCGGGCTATGGCTACACCTTC. This chain connects TRBV27 to TRBJ1-2; perhaps TRBD1 as D (6 bases). Trimming left V 2 bases short and J 4 bases short, with 14 bases between. Germline assignment: CDR1 MNHEY and CDR2 SMNVEV (reference sequence). This CDR3 comprises 15 residues.

The chain has TRBV30 and TRBJ2-5; D possibly corresponds to TRBD1 (7 bases). The CDR3 totals 14 residues. V was shortened by 3 bases and J by 3 bases, with 14 bases between the two germline ends. The germline V gene has CDR1 GTSNPN and CDR2 SVGIG (reference sequence). The CDR3 here is CAWRAPGGKETQYF. As DNA, the CDR3 is TGTGCCTGGAGAGCTCCAGGGGGGAAAGAGACCCAGTACTTC.

The chain links TRBV7-2 to TRBJ1-2; 7 bases map to TRBD1. V shed 5 bases, J shed 6 bases, and the junction held 6 bases outside the gene matches. Germline CDR1 reads SGHTA; CDR2 reads FQGNSA. The CDR3 sequence is 13 residues long. The CDR3 protein is CASSPRTGDGYTF. The CDR3 nucleotides are TGTGCCAGCAGCCCCCGGACAGGTGATGGCTACACCTTC.

This sequence joins TRBV12-5 and TRBJ2-2; 8 positions match TRBD1. V dropped 1 base and J dropped 2; count of bases not matched to a gene: 3. Germline V gene sequence: CDR1 LGHNT, CDR2 FRNRAP. This CDR3 comprises 16 residues. DNA of the CDR3: TGTGCTAGTGGTTTGGGACAGGGGAGTAACACCGGGGAGCTGTTTTTT. Translation: CASGLGQGSNTGELFF.

The chain recombines TRBV30 with TRBJ2-5; TRBD2 agrees at 13 bases. CDR1 and CDR2 (germline): GTSNPN, SVGIG (reference sequence). This CDR3 has 13 residues. Trimming removed 5 bases from V and 5 bases from J; junction bases left unmatched: 2. DNA of the CDR3: TGTGCCTGGGGGACTAGCGGGGCGGAGACCCAGTACTTC. This codes for CAWGTSGAETQYF.

The V gene is TRBV6-1, the J gene TRBJ1-2; possible D gene TRBD1, 6 bases. The germline V gene has CDR1 MNHNS and CDR2 SASEGT. This CDR3 spans 16 amino acids. Between the trimmed V and J ends, which lost 2 bases and 3 bases, there was a span of 16 bases. This CDR3 is CASSESGRGADYGYTF. For the CDR3, the DNA is TGTGCCAGCAGTGAATCCGGCCGGGGGGCCGACTATGGCTACACCTTC.

V gene TRBV2 combines with J gene TRBJ2-2, with D hard to call. V shed 4 bases and J shed 1 base, with 4 bases lying between them. Germline V gene data show CDR1 as SNHLY and CDR2 as FYNNEI. The CDR3 is made up of 13 amino acids. The CDR3 protein is CASSGMNTGELFF. CDR3 bases: TGTGCCAGCAGTGGTATGAACACCGGGGAGCTGTTTTTT.

V gene TRBV7-2 combines with J gene TRBJ2-1, with TRBD1 matching 8 bases. The CDR3 covers 15 residues. CDR1 and CDR2 (germline): SGHTA, FQGNSA. Trimming took 4 bases from V and 3 from J; bases not matched to a gene: 5. The CDR3 DNA reads as TGTGCCAGCAGCTATCCGGGACAGGACTACAATGAGCAGTTCTTC. It codes for CASSYPGQDYNEQFF.

This chain connects TRBV7-2 to TRBJ1-5, with 7 bases lining up with TRBD1. J lost 4 bases, V lost 8 bases, and 8 bases had no gene match. The germline CDR1 and CDR2 sequences are SGHTA and FQGNSA. This CDR3 comprises 14 residues. CDR3 sequence reads: CASPSGGPNQPQHF. The CDR3 bases are TGTGCCAGCCCCTCAGGGGGGCCTAATCAGCCCCAGCATTTT.